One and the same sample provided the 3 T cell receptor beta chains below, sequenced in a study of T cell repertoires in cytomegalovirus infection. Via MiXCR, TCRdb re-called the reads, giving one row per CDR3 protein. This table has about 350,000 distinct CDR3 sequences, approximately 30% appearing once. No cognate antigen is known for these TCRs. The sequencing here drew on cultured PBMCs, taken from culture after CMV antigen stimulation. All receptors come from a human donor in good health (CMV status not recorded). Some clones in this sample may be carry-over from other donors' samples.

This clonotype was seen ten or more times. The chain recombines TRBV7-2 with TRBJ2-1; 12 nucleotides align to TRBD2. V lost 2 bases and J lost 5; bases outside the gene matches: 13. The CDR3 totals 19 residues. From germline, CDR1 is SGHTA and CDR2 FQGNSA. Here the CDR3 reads CASSLTLAGGPIVHNEQFF. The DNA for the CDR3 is TGTGCCAGCAGCTTAACCCTAGCGGGAGGGCCTATAGTCCACAATGAGCAGTTCTTC. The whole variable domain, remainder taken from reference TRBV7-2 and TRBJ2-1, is GAGVSQSPSNKVTEKGKDVELRCDPISGHTALYWYRQSLGQGLEFLIYFQGNSAPDKSGLPSDRFSAERTGGSVSTLTIQRTQQEDSAVYLCASSLTLAGGPIVHNEQFFGPGTRLTVL.

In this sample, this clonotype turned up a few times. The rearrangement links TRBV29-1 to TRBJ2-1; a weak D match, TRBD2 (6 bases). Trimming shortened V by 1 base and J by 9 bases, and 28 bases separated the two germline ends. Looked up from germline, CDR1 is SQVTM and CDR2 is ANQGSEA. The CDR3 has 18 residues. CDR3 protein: CSVEVSRRSGRFSSEQFF. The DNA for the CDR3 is TGCAGCGTTGAAGTCTCCCGAAGGTCGGGGAGGTTCTCAAGTGAGCAGTTCTTC.

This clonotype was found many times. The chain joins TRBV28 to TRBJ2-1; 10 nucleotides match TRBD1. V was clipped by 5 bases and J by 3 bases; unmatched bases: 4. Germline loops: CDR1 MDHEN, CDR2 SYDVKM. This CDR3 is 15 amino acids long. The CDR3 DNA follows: TGTGCCAGCAGTCCGGACAGGGGGTTCTACAATGAGCAGTTCTTC. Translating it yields CASSPDRGFYNEQFF.